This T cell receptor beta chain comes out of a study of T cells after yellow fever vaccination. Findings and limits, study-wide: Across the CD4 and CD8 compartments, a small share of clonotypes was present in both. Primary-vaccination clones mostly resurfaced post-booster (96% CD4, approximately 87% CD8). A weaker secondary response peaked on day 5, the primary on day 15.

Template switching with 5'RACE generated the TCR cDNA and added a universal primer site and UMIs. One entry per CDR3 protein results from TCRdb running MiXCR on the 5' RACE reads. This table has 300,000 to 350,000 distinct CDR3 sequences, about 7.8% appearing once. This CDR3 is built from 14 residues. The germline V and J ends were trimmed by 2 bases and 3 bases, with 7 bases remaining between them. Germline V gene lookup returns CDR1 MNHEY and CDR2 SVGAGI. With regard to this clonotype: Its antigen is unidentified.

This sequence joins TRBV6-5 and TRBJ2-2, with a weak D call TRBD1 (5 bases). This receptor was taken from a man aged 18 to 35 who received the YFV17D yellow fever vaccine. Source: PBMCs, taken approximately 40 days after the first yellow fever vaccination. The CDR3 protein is CASSYTGDTGELFF. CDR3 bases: TGTGCCAGCAGTTACACAGGTGACACCGGGGAGCTGTTTTTT.